This T cell receptor (beta chain) is drawn from a study of shared clonotypes between healthy human individuals. Broader study findings: Limited genetic and exposure-history diversity came from having few donors.

On this clone: Its target is unknown.

In germline, CDR1 is SNHLY, CDR2 FYNNEI. CDR3 length: 14 amino acids. With 7 bases removed from V and 2 bases from J, the gap between germline ends came to 11 bases. Sequencing was performed with immunoSEQ multiplex PCR; in TCRdb, only in-frame clones are kept and a portion is missing. The data show some 2,000,000 clones, nearly 97% seen once. This clonotype originated in a man younger than 30 in good health. J is TRBJ2-2 and V is TRBV2; possibly TRBD2 for D (6 bases). The sample comprised naive CD4+ T cells sorted from blood. The subset was: CD45RA+ positively selected. The CDR3 sequence is CASMSSGNTGELFF. As DNA, the CDR3 is TGTGCCAGCATGAGTAGCGGAAACACCGGGGAGCTGTTTTTT.